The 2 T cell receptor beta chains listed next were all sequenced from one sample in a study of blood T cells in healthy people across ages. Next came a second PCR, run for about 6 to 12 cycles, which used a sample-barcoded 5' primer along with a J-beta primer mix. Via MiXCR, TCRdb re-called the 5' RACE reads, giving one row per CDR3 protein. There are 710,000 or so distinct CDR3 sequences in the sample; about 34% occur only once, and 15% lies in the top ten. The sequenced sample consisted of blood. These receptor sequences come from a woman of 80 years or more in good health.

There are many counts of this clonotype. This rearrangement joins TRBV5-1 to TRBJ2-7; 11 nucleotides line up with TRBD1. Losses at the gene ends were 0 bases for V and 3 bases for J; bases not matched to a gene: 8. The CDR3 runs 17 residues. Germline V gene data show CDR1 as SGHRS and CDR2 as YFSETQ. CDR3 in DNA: TGCGCCAGCAGCTTGGAAGTATCCGGGACAGGGGGCTACGAGCAGTACTTC. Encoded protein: CASSLEVSGTGGYEQYF.

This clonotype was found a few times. CDR3 bases: TGTGCCAGCAGCTTATCAGCAGGGGGCCGGACTGATGAAAAACTGTTTTTT. This gives the protein CASSLSAGGRTDEKLFF. The chain carries TRBV7-8 and TRBJ1-4; TRBD1 agrees at 8 bases. Germline V gene data show CDR1 as SGHVS and CDR2 as FQNEAQ. Trimming at V came to 2 bases and at J to 6 bases, leaving 11 bases not matched to a gene. This CDR3 has 17 amino acids.